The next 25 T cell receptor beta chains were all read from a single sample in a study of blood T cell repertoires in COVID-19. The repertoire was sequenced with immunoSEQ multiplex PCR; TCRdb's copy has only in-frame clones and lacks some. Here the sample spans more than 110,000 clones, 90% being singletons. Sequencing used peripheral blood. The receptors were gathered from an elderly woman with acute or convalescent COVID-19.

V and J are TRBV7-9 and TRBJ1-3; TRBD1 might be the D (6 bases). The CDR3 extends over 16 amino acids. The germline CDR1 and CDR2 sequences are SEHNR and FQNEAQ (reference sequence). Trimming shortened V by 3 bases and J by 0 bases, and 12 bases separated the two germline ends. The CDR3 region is CASSLGAGGSGNTIYF. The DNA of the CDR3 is TGTGCCAGCAGCTTGGGGGCGGGTGGCTCTGGAAACACCATATATTTT.

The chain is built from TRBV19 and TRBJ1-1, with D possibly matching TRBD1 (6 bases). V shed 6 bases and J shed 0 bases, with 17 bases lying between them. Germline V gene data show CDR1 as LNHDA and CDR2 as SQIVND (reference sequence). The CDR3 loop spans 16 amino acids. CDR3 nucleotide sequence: TGTGCCAGTAGGCCCGTTGGCAGGGGCATGAACACTGAAGCTTTCTTT. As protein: CASRPVGRGMNTEAFF. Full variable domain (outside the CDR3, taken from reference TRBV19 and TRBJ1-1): DGGITQSPKYLFRKEGQNVTLSCEQNLNHDAMYWYRQDPGQGLRLIYYSQIVNDFQKGDIAEGYSVSREKKESFPLTVTSAQKNPTAFYLCASRPVGRGMNTEAFFGQGTRLTVV.

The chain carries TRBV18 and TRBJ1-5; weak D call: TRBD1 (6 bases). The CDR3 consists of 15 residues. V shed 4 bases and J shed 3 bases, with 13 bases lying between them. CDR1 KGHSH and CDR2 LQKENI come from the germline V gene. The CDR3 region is CASSQVDSPNQPQHF. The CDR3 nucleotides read TGTGCCAGCTCACAGGTGGACAGCCCCAATCAGCCCCAGCATTTT.

The DNA of the CDR3 is TGCGCCAGCAGCCCCCTTGGTGGGGGTTCTGTCGGGGGAACAACCGGGGAGCTGTTTTTT. This sequence encodes CASSPLGGGSVGGTTGELFF. The chain joins TRBV5-1 to TRBJ2-2; a weak D match, TRBD2 (6 bases). The germline CDR1 and CDR2 sequences are SGHRS and YFSETQ. V was trimmed by 4 bases and J by 5 bases, leaving 30 bases between them. The CDR3 has 20 residues.

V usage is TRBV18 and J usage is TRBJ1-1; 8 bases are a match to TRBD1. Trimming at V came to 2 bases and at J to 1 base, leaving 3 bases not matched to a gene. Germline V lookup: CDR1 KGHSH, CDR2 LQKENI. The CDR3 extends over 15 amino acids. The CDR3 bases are TGTGCCAGCTCACCAACGACAGGGGCGAACACTGAAGCTTTCTTT. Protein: CASSPTTGANTEAFF.

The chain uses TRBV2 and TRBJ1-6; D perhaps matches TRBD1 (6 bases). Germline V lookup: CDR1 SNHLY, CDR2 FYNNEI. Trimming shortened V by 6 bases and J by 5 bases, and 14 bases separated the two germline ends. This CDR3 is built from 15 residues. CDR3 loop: CASRGGGHNNSPLHF. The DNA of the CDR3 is TGTGCCAGCAGGGGAGGGGGACATAATAATTCACCCCTCCACTTT.

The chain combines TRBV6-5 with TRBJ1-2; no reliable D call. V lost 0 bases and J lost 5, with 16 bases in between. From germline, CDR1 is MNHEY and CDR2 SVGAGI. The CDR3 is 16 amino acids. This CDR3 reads CASSYSTRTGVYGYTF. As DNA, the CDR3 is TGTGCCAGCAGTTACTCGACCCGGACTGGGGTGTATGGCTACACCTTC.

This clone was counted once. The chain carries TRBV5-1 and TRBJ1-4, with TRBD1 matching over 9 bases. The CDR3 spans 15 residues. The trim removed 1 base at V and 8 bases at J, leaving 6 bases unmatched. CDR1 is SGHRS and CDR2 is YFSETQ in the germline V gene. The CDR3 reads CASSLFGTGLEKLFF. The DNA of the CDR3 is TGCGCCAGCAGCTTGTTCGGGACAGGGCTGGAAAAACTGTTTTTT.

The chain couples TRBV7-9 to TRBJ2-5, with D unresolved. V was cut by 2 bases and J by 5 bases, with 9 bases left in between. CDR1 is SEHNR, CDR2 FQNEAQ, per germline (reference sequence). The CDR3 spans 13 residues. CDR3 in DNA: TGTGCCAGCAGCTTAAGTACAGACGAGACCCAGTACTTC. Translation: CASSLSTDETQYF.

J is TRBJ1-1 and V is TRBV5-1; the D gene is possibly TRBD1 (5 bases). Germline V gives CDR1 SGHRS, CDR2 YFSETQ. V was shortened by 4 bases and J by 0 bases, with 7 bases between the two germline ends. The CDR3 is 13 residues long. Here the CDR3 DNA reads TGCGCCAGCAGCGTGACAGTGAACACTGAAGCTTTCTTT. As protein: CASSVTVNTEAFF.

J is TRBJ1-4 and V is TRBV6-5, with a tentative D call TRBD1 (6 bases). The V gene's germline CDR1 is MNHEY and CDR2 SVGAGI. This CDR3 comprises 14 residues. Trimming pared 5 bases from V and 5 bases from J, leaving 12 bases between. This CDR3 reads CASSRGGRNEKLFF. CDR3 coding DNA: TGTGCCAGCAGTCGAGGGGGTCGAAATGAAAAACTGTTTTTT.

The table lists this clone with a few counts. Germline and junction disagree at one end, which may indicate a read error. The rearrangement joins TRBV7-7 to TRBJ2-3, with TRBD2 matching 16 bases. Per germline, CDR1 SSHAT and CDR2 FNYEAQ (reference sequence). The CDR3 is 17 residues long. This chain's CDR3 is CASSPGTSGGATDTQYF. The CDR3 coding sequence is TGTGCTAGCAGCCCTGGGACTAGCGGGGGGGCCACAGATACGCAGTATTTT.

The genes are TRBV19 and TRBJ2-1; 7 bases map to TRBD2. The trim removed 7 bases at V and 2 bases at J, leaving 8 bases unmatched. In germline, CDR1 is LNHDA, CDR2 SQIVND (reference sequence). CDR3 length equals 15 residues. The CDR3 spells CASISSGGAYNEQFF. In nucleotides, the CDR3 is TGTGCCAGTATCTCTAGCGGAGGGGCCTACAATGAGCAGTTCTTC. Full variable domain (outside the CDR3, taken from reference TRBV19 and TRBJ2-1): DGGITQSPKYLFRKEGQNVTLSCEQNLNHDAMYWYRQDPGQGLRLIYYSQIVNDFQKGDIAEGYSVSREKKESFPLTVTSAQKNPTAFYLCASISSGGAYNEQFFGPGTRLTVL.

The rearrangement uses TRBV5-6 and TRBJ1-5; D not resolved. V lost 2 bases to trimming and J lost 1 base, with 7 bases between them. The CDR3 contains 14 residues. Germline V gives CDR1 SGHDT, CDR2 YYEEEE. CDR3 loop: CASSFGGSNQPQHF. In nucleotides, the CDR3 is TGTGCCAGCAGCTTCGGAGGAAGCAATCAGCCCCAGCATTTT.

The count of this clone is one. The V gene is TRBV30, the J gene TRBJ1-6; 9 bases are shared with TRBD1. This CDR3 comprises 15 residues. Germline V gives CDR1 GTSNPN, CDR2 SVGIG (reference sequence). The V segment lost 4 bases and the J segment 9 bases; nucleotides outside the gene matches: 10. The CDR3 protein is CAWTASGQGLSPLHF. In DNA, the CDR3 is TGTGCCTGGACTGCGTCGGGACAGGGACTTTCACCCCTCCACTTT.

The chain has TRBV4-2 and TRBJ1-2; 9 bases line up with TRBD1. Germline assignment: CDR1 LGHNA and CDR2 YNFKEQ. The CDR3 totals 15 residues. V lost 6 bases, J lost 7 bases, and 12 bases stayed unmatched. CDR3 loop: CASRSRDRVQSGYTF. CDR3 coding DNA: TGTGCCAGCAGGAGCCGGGACAGGGTACAGTCTGGCTACACCTTC.

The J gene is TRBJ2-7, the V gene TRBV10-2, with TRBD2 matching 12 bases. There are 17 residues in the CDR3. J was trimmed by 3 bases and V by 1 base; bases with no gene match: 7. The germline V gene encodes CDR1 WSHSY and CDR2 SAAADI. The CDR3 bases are TGCGCCAGCAGTGAGTTTACCCTAGCGGGGGGGGTCTACGAGCAGTACTTC. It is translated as CASSEFTLAGGVYEQYF.

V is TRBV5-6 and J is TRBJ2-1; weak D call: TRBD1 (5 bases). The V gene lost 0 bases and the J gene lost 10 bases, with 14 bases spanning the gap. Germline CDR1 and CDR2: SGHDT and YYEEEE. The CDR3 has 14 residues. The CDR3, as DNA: TGTGCCAGCAGCTTGGGGGGCAGATCACGCGAGCAGTTCTTC. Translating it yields CASSLGGRSREQFF.

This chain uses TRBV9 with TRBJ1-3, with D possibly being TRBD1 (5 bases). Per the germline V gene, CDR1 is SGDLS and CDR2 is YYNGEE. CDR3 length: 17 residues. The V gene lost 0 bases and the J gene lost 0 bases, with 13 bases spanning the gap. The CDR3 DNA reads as TGTGCCAGCAGCGTAGTTGAAGGGGTTTTCTCTGGAAACACCATATATTTT. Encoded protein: CASSVVEGVFSGNTIYF.

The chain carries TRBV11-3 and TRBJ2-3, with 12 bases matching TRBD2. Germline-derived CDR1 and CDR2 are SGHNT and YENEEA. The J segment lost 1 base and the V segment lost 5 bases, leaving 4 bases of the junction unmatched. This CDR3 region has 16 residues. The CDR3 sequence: CASSIRLAGGTDTQYF. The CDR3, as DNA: TGTGCCAGCAGCATCCGACTAGCGGGGGGCACAGATACGCAGTATTTT.

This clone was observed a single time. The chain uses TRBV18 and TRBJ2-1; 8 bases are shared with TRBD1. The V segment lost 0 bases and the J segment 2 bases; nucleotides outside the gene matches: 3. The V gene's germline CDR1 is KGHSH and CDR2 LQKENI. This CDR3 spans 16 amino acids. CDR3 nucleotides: TGTGCCAGCTCACCACCTGACAGGGGTGCCTACAATGAGCAGTTCTTC. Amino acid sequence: CASSPPDRGAYNEQFF. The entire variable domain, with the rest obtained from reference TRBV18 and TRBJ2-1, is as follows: NAGVMQNPRHLVRRRGQEARLRCSPMKGHSHVYWYRQLPEEGLKFMVYLQKENIIDESGMPKERFSAEFPKEGPSILRIQQVVRGDSAAYFCASSPPDRGAYNEQFFGPGTRLTVL.

Here the CDR3 DNA reads TGTGCCAGCAGCTTGGTTGGGACACCTAACACTGAAGCTTTCTTT. Amino acid sequence: CASSLVGTPNTEAFF. This chain connects TRBV7-3 to TRBJ1-1, with D possibly matching TRBD1 (6 bases). This CDR3 is built from 15 residues. Germline loops: CDR1 SGHTA, CDR2 FQGTGA. With 3 bases removed from V and 2 bases from J, the gap between germline ends came to 13 bases.

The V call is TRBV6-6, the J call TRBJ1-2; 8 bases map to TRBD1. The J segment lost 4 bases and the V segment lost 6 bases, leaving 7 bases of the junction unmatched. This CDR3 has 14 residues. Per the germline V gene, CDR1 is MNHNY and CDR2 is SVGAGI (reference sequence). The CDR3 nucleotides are TGTGCCAGCAGGGGACAGGCTTTGGGCTATGGCTACACCTTC. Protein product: CASRGQALGYGYTF.

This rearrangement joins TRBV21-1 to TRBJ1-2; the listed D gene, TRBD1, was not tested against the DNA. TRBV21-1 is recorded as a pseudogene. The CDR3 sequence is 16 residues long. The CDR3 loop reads CASSERPGQENYGYTF. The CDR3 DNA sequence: TGTGCCAGCAGCGAACGTCCGGGACAGGAGAACTATGGCTACACCTTC.

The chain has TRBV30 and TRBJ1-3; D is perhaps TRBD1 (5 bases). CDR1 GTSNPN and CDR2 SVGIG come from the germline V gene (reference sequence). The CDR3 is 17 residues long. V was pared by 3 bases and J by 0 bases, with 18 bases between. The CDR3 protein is CAWSGWGDGSSGNTIYF. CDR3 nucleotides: TGTGCCTGGAGCGGCTGGGGGGACGGTAGCTCTGGAAACACCATATATTTT.